Sequencing of this T cell receptor (beta chain) was carried out in a study of Graves' ophthalmopathy and Graves' hyperthyroidism. Between the trimmed V and J ends, which lost 2 bases and 2 bases, there was a span of 13 bases. The CDR3 loop spans 16 amino acids. Germline V gene lookup returns CDR1 LNHNV and CDR2 YYDKDF (reference sequence). RNA transcripts provided the template for amplifying TCR beta CDR3 regions. The authors performed first-round RT-PCR with HTBI primers and then a second-round multiplex PCR. TCRdb redid the calling of the multiplex PCR reads with MiXCR, one entry per CDR3 protein. The repertoire holds hundreds of thousands of distinct CDR3 sequences, with roughly 21% as singletons.

This TCR was sampled from a woman aged 18-29 years with stable Graves' hyperthyroidism. The rearrangement joins TRBV15 to TRBJ1-5; perhaps TRBD1 as D (5 bases). The sample taken for sequencing was peripheral blood. The CDR3 here is CATSRQGNLGNQPQHF. In DNA, the CDR3 is TGTGCCACCAGCAGACAGGGTAATTTGGGCAATCAGCCCCAGCATTTT.